This T cell receptor beta chain derives from a study of tumor and adjacent non-tumor tissue in lung cancer. Study as a whole: Samples averaged roughly 4.2 million productive TCRbeta reads each.

Trimming cost V 2 bases and J 14 bases; bases outside gene matches: 8. The germline gives CDR1 DFQATT, CDR2 SNEGSKA (reference sequence). This CDR3 region has 13 residues. The library came from three nested PCR rounds adapted from ARM-PCR protocols. TCRdb reanalysed the multiplex PCR reads using MiXCR and keeps one entry per CDR3 protein. The sample includes 200,000 to 250,000 distinct CDR3 sequences, 71% of them seen just once. RNA was extracted from bulk tissue without any cell sorting. Sequencing was carried out using lung tumor tissue. The rearrangement joins TRBV20-1 to TRBJ2-3, with TRBD2 matching over 12 bases. The sequence was obtained from a man between 60 and 75 years old with non-small cell lung cancer. In DNA, the CDR3 is TGCAGTGCTAGACTAGCGGGGGGGTACTGGGGGTATTTT. Encoded protein: CSARLAGGYWGYF.